A selection of T cell receptor beta chains follows, all from one sample in a study of CD8+ T cells in alopecia areata. This table comes from immunoSEQ multiplex PCR, and its TCRdb copy is limited to in-frame clones, with some not included. The data contain 150,000 to 250,000 clones, approximately 56% of them seen just once; the ten biggest clones take up 3% to 3.5%. The sample was CD4+ T cells sorted from blood, taken at week 4, from a patient treated with tofacitinib. These receptors were taken from a human donor with alopecia areata. Each CDR3 is given without its conserved first and last residue.

TRBV5-4,ASSLMGQAPYGYT
TRBV2,ASSEGLAVTEAF
TRBV29-1,SVALRLAKNIQY
TRBV2,ASSERLAFEQF
TRBV6-5,ASSYSKAEAF
TRBV30,AWTSPHTSGANVLT
TRBV23-1,ASSQLVPEAF
TRBV15,ATSDRGNTEAF
TRBV7-2,ASSFGQGGNQPQH
TRBV5-4,ASSTNPTGVSEQY
TRBV5-1,ASSQGGAGEQY
TRBV30,AWVPGTGSYEQY
TRBV4-1,ASSQPGVGLETQY
TRBV9,ASSVEGGTYNEQF
TRBV25-1,ASRAGQETYEQY
TRBV30,AWTLGVSGNTIY
TRBV7-9,ASSKEWTGNTEAF